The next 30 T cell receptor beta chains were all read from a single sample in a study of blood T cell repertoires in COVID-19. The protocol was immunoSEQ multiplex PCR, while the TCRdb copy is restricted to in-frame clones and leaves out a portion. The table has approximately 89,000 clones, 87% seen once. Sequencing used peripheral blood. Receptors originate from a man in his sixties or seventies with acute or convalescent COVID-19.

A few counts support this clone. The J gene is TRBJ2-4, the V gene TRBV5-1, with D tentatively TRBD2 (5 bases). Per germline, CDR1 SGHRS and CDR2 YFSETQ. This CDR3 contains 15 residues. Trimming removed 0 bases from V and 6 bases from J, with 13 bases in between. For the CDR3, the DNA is TGCGCCAGCAGCTTGGCCGGGGAACTACCAAACATTCAGTACTTC. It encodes CASSLAGELPNIQYF.

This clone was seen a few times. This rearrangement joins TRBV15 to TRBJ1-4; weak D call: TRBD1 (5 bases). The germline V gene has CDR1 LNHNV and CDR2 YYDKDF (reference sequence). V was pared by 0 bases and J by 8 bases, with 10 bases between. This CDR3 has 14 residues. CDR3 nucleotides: TGTGCCACCAGCAGAGACAGGGAATCGGAAAAACTGTTTTTT. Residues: CATSRDRESEKLFF.

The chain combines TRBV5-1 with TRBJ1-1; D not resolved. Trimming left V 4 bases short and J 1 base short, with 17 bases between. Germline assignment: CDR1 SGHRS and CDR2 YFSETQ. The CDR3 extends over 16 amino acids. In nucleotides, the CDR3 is TGCGCCAGCAGCCTTCCTGACTCCGCTAGGAACACTGAAGCTTTCTTT. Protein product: CASSLPDSARNTEAFF.

The CDR3 here is CASSLLAESNYGYTF. CDR3 bases: TGTGCCAGCAGTTTATTGGCGGAATCTAACTATGGCTACACCTTC. The genes are TRBV28 and TRBJ1-2; D not resolved. The CDR3 extends over 15 amino acids. The ends were cut back, 1 base at V and 0 bases at J, with 9 bases in the middle. Germline CDR1 reads MDHEN; CDR2 reads SYDVKM.

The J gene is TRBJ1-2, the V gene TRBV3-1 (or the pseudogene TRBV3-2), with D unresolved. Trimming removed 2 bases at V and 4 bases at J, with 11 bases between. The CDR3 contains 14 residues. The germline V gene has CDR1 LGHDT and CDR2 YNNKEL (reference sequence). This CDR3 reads CASSQNTALYGYTF. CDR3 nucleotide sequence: TGTGCCAGCAGCCAAAATACAGCACTCTATGGCTACACCTTC.

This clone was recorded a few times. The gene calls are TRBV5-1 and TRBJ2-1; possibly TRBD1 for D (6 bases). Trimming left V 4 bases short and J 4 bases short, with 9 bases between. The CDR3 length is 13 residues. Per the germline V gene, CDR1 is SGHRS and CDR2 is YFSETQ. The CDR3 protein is CASSVGQYNEQFF. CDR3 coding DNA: TGCGCCAGCAGCGTGGGACAATACAATGAGCAGTTCTTC.

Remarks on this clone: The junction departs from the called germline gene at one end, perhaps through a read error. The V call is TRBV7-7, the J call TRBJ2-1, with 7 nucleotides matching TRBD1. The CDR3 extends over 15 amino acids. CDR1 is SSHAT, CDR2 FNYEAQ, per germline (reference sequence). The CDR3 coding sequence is TGTGCTAGCAGCTTAGAGGGGGCGGGCGACAATGAGCAGTTCTTC. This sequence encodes CASSLEGAGDNEQFF.

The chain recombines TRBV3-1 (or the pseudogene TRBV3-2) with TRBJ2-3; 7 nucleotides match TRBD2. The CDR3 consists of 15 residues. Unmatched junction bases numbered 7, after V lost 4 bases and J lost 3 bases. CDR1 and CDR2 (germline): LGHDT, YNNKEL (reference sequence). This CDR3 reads CASSLRGERTDTQYF. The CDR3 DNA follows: TGTGCCAGCAGCCTTCGGGGGGAGCGTACAGATACGCAGTATTTT.

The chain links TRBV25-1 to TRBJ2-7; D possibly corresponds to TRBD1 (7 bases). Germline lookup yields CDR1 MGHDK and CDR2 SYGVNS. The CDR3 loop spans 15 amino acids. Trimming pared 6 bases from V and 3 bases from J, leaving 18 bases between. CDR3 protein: CASSVLVRGVYEQYF. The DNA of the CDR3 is TGTGCCAGCAGCGTCCTGGTCAGGGGGGTCTACGAGCAGTACTTC.

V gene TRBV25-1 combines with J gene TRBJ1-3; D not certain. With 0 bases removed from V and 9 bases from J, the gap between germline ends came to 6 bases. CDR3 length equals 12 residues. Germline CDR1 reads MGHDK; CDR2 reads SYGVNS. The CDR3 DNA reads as TGTGCCAGCAGTGAATACGGCGGCACCATATATTTT. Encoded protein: CASSEYGGTIYF.

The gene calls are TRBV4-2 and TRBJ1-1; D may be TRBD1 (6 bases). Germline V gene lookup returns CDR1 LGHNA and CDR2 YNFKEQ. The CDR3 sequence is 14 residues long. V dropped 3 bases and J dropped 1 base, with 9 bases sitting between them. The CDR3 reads CASSHGQWNTEAFF. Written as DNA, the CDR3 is TGTGCCAGCAGCCATGGACAGTGGAACACTGAAGCTTTCTTT.

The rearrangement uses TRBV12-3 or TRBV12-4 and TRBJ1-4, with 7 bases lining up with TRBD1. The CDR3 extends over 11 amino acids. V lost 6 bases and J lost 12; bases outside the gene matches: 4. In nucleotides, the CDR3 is TGTGCCAGCAGCTTCGACAGGGAACTGTTTTTT. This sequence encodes CASSFDRELFF.

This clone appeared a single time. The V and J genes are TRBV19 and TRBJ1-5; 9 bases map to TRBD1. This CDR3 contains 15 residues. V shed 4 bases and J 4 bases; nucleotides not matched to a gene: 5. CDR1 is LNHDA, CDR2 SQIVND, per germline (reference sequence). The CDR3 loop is CASSKRQGENQPQHF. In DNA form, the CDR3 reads TGTGCCAGTAGTAAACGACAGGGGGAAAATCAGCCCCAGCATTTT.

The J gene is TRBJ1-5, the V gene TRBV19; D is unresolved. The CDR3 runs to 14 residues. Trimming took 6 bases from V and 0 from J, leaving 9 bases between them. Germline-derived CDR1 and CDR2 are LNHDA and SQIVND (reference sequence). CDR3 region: CASRSENSNQPQHF. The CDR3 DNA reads TGTGCCAGTAGGTCCGAGAATAGCAATCAGCCCCAGCATTTT.

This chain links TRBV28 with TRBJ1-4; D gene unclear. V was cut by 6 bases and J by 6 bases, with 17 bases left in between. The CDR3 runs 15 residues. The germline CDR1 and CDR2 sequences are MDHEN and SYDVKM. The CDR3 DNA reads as TGTGCCAGCAGGCTGGGCCCCTCGTGGGATGAAAAACTGTTTTTT. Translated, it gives CASRLGPSWDEKLFF.

Here the CDR3 reads CASSLGQGDLNQPQHF. CDR3 in DNA: TGTGCCAGCTCCCTTGGACAGGGGGATTTGAATCAGCCCCAGCATTTT. The chain combines TRBV18 with TRBJ1-5; 10 bases match TRBD1. The CDR3 sequence is 16 residues long. V shed 6 bases, J shed 4 bases, and the junction held 9 bases outside the gene matches. CDR1 is KGHSH, CDR2 LQKENI, per germline.

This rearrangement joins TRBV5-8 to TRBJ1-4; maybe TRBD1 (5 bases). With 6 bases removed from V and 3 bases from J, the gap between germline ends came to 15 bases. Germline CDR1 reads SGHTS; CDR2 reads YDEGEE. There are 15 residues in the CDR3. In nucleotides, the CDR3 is TGTGCCAGCAAGGCGGAGGGGCTAGCTAATGAAAAACTGTTTTTT. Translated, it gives CASKAEGLANEKLFF.

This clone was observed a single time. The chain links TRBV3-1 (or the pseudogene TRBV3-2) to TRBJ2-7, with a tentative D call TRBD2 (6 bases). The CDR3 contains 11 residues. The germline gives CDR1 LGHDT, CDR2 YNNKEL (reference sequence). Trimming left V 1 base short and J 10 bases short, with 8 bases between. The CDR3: CASSQGTKQYF. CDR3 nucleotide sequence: TGTGCCAGCAGCCAAGGGACTAAACAGTACTTC.

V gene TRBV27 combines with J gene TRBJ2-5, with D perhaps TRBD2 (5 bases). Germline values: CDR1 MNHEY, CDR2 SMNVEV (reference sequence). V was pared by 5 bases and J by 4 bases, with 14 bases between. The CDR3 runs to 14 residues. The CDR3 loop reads CASSLRLGRETQYF. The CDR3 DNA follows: TGTGCCAGCAGTCTACGACTGGGGAGAGAGACCCAGTACTTC.

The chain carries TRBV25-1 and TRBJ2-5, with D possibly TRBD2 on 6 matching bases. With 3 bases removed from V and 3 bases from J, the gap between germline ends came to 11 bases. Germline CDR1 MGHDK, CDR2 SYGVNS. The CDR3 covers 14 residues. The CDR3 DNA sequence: TGTGCCAGCAGTGAGGGGGGAGTAAAAGAGACCCAGTACTTC. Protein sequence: CASSEGGVKETQYF.

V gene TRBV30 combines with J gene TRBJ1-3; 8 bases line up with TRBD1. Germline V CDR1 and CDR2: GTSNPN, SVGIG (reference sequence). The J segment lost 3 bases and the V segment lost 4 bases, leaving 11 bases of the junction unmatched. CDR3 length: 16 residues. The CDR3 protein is CAWTPMTGDVGNTIYF. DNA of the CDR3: TGTGCCTGGACCCCCATGACAGGGGATGTTGGAAACACCATATATTTT.

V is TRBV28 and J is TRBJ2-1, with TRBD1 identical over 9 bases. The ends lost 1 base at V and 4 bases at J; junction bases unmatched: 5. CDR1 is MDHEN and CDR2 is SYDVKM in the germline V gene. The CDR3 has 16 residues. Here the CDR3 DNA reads TGTGCCAGCAGTTTATCCGGACAGGGGATTTACAATGAGCAGTTCTTC. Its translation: CASSLSGQGIYNEQFF.

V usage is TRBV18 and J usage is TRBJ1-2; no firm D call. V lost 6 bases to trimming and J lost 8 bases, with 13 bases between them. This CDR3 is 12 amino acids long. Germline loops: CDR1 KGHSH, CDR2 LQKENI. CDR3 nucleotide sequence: TGTGCCAGCTCTCCCTCTCATGGCGGCTACACCTTC. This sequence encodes CASSPSHGGYTF.

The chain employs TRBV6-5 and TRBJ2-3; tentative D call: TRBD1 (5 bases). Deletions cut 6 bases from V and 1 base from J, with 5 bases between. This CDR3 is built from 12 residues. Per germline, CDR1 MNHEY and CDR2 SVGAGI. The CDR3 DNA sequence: TGTGCCAGCAGGGGGCGCACAGATACGCAGTATTTT. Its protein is CASRGRTDTQYF.

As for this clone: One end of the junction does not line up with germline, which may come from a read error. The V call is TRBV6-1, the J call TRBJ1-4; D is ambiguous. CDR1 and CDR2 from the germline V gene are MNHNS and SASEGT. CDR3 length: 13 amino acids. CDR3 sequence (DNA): TGTGCCAGCAATGAAGGCCTAGCCGAAAAACTGTTTTTT. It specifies CASNEGLAEKLFF.

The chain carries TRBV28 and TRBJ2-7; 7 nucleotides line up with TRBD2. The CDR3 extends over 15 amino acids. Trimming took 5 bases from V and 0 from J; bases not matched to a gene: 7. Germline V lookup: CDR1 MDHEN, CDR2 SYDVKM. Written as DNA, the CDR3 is TGTGCCAGCAGTCCCTCGCGGGACTACTCCTACGAGCAGTACTTC. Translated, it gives CASSPSRDYSYEQYF. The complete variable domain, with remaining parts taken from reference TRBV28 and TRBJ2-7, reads DVKVTQSSRYLVKRTGEKVFLECVQDMDHENMFWYRQDPGLGLRLIYFSYDVKMKEKGDIPEGYSVSREKKERFSLILESASTNQTSMYLCASSPSRDYSYEQYFGPGTRLTVT.

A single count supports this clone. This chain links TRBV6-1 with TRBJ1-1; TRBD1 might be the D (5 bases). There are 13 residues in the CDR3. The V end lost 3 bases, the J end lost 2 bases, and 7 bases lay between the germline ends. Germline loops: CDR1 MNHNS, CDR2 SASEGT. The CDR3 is CASSETVNTEAFF. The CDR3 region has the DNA TGTGCCAGCAGTGAGACAGTAAACACTGAAGCTTTCTTT.

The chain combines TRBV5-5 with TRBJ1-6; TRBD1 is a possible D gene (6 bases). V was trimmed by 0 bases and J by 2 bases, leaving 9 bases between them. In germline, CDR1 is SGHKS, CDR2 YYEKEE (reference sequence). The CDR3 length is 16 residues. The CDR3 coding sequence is TGTGCCAGCAGCTTGGAGGGGGAAGCCTATAATTCACCCCTCCACTTT. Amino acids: CASSLEGEAYNSPLHF.

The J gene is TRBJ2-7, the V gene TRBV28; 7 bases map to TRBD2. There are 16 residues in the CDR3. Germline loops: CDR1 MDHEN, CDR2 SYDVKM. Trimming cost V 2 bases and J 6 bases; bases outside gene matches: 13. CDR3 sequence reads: CASSLIGGRIKIEQYF. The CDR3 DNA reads TGTGCCAGCAGTTTAATAGGCGGGAGAATAAAGATCGAGCAGTACTTC. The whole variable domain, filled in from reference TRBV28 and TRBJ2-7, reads DVKVTQSSRYLVKRTGEKVFLECVQDMDHENMFWYRQDPGLGLRLIYFSYDVKMKEKGDIPEGYSVSREKKERFSLILESASTNQTSMYLCASSLIGGRIKIEQYFGPGTRLTVT.

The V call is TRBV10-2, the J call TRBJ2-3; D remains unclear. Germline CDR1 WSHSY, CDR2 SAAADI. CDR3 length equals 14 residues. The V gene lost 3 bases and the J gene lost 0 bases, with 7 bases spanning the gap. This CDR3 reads CASSELLSTDTQYF. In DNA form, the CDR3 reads TGCGCCAGCAGTGAACTTCTTAGCACAGATACGCAGTATTTT.